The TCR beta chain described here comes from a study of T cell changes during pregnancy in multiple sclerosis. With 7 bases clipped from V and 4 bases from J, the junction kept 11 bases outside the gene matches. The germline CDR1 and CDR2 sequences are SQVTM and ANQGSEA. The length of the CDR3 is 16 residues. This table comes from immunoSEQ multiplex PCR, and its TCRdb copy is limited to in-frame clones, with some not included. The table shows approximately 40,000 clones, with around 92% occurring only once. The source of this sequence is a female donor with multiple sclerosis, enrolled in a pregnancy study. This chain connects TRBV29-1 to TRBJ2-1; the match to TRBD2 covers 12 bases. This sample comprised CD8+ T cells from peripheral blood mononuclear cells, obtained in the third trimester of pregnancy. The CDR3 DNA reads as TGCAGCGCCCCCGGGCTAGCGGGGGGGCGGTACAATGAGCAGTTCTTC. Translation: CSAPGLAGGRYNEQFF.